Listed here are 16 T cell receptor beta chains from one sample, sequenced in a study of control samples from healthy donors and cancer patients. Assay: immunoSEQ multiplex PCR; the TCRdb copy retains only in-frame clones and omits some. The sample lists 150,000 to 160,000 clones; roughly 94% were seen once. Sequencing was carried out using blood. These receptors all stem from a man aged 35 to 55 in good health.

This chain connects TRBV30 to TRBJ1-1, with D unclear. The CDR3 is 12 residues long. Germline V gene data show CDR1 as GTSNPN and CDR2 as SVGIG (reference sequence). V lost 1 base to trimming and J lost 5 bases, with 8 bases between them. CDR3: CAWSGHATEAFF. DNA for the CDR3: TGTGCCTGGAGTGGCCACGCAACTGAAGCTTTCTTT.

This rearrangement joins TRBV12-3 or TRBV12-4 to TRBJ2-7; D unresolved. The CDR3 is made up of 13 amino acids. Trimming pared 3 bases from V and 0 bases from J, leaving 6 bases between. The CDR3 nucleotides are TGTGCCAGCAGTTTGTCAGCCTCCTACGAGCAGTACTTC. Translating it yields CASSLSASYEQYF.

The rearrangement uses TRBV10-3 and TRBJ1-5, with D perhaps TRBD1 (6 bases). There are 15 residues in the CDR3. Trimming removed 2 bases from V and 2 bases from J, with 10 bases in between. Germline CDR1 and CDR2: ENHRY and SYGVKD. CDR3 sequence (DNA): TGTGCCATCAGTGAGCGGGGGCAGGGCAATCAGCCCCAGCATTTT. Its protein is CAISERGQGNQPQHF.

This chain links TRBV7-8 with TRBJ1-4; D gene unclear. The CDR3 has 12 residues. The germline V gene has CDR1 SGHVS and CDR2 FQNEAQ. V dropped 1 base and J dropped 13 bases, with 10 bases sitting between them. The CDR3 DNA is TGTGCCAGCAGCTTAGGTTACGAAGGACTGTTTTTT. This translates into CASSLGYEGLFF.

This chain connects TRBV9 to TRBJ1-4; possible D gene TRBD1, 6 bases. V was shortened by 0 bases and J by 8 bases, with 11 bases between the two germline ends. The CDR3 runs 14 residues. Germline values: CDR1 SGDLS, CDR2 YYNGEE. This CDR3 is CASSVEAGAEKLFF. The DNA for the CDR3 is TGTGCCAGCAGCGTAGAGGCAGGGGCCGAAAAACTGTTTTTT. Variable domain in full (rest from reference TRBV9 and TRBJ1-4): DSGVTQTPKHLITATGQRVTLRCSPRSGDLSVYWYQQSLDQGLQFLIQYYNGEERAKGNILERFSAQQFPDLHSELNLSSLELGDSALYFCASSVEAGAEKLFFGSGTQLSVL.

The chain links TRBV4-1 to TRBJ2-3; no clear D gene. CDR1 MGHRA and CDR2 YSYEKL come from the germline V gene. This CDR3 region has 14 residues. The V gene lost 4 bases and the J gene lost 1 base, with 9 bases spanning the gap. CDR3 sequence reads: CASSPSYRTDTQYF. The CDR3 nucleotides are TGCGCCAGCAGCCCCTCTTACCGCACAGATACGCAGTATTTT.

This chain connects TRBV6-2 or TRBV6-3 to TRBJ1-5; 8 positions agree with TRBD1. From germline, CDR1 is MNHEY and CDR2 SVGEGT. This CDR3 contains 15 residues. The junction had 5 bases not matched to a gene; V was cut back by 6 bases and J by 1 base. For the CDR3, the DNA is TGTGCCAGCAGCCGGACAGGGACCAGCAATCAGCCCCAGCATTTT. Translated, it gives CASSRTGTSNQPQHF.

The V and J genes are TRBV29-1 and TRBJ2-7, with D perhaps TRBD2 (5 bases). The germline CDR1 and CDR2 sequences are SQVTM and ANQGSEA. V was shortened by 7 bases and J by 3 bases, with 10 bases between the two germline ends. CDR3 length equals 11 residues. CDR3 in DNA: TGCAGCGCTTTGGGAGACTACGAGCAGTACTTC. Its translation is CSALGDYEQYF.

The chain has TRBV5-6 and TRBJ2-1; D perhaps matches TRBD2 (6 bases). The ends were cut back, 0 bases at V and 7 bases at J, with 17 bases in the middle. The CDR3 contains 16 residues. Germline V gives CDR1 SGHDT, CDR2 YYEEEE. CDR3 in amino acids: CASSLGRKGGKNEQFF. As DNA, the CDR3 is TGTGCCAGCAGCTTGGGCCGAAAGGGAGGTAAGAATGAGCAGTTCTTC.

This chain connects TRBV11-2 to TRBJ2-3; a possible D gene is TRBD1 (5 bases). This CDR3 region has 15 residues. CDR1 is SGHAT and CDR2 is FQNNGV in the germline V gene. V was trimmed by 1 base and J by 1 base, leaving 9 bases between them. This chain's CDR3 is CASSLGPTGTDTQYF. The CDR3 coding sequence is TGTGCCAGCAGCTTAGGACCGACAGGCACAGATACGCAGTATTTT.

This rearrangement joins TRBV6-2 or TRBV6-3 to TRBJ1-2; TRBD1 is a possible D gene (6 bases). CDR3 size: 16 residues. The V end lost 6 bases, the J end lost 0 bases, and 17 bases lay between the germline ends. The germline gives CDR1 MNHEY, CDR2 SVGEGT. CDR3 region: CASSRLTGLANYGYTF. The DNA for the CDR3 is TGTGCCAGCAGCCGCCTTACAGGGCTAGCTAACTATGGCTACACCTTC.

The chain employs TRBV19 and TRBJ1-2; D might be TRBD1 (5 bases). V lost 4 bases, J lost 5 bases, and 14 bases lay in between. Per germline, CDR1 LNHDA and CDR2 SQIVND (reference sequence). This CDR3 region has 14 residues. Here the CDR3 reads CASSTYGGFYGYTF. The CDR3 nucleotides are TGTGCCAGTAGTACCTACGGGGGATTTTATGGCTACACCTTC. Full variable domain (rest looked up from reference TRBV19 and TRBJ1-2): DGGITQSPKYLFRKEGQNVTLSCEQNLNHDAMYWYRQDPGQGLRLIYYSQIVNDFQKGDIAEGYSVSREKKESFPLTVTSAQKNPTAFYLCASSTYGGFYGYTFGSGTRLTVV.

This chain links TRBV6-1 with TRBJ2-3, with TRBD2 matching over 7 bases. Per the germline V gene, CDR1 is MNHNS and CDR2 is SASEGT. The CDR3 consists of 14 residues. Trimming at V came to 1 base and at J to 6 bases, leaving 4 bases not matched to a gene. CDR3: CASSEEAGTDTQYF. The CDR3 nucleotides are TGTGCCAGCAGTGAAGAAGCGGGGACCGATACGCAGTATTTT.

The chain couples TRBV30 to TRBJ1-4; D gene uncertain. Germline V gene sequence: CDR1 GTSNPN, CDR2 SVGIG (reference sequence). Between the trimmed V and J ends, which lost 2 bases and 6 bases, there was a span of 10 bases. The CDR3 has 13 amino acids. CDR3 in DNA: TGTGCCTGGAGTTCGGGCGCGGATGAAAAACTGTTTTTT. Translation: CAWSSGADEKLFF.

In nucleotides, the CDR3 is TGTGCCAGCAGCTTGTGGGGAGGCGGCTACACCTTC. This codes for CASSLWGGGYTF. The V and J genes are TRBV5-6 and TRBJ1-2; D call uncertain. The CDR3 has 12 amino acids. Germline V CDR1 and CDR2: SGHDT, YYEEEE. V lost 1 base to trimming and J lost 8 bases, with 9 bases between them.

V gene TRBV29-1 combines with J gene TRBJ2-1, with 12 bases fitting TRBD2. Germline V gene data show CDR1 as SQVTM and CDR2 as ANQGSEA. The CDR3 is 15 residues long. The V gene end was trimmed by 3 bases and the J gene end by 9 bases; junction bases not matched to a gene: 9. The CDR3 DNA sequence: TGCAGCGTTGACCCTCCTAGCGGGGGGGAGGTTGAGCAGTTCTTC. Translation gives CSVDPPSGGEVEQFF.